Shown below are 19 T cell receptor beta chains from a single sample sequenced in a study of T cells after yellow fever vaccination. One entry per CDR3 protein results from TCRdb running MiXCR on the 5' RACE reads. The sample carries a few hundred thousand distinct CDR3 sequences, around 3.6% recorded once. The sequences come from PBMCs, collected on the day of the yellow fever booster vaccination. The receptors derive from a man aged 18 to 35 who received the YFV17D yellow fever vaccine.

In its sample, this clonotype was seen many times. The chain employs TRBV10-3 and TRBJ2-3, with 10 bases identical to TRBD2. The V segment lost 11 bases and the J segment 4 bases; nucleotides outside the gene matches: 15. The CDR3 has 16 amino acids. Germline V CDR1 and CDR2: ENHRY, SYGVKD. CDR3 sequence (DNA): TGTGCCGCCCGTCCCCGCATAGCGGGGGGTGCAGATACGCAGTATTTT. Its protein product is CAARPRIAGGADTQYF.

This clonotype was seen ten or more times. This chain uses TRBV7-9 with TRBJ1-1; D unresolved. Germline V gives CDR1 SEHNR, CDR2 FQNEAQ (reference sequence). This CDR3 is built from 13 residues. The germline V and J ends were trimmed by 3 bases and 6 bases, with 11 bases remaining between them. The CDR3 DNA is TGTGCCAGCAGCTTGCGCAGTCAGCCTGAAGCTTTCTTT. Protein sequence: CASSLRSQPEAFF. Full variable domain (outside the CDR3, taken from reference TRBV7-9 and TRBJ1-1): DTGVSQNPRHKITKRGQNVTFRCDPISEHNRLYWYRQTLGQGPEFLTYFQNEAQLEKSRLLSDRFSAERPKGSFSTLEIQRTEQGDSAMYLCASSLRSQPEAFFGQGTRLTVV.

This clonotype was recorded at least ten times. The rearrangement uses TRBV9 and TRBJ2-3, with D possibly being TRBD2 (6 bases). The germline CDR1 and CDR2 sequences are SGDLS and YYNGEE. The CDR3 spans 14 residues. V dropped 3 bases and J dropped 6 bases, with 14 bases sitting between them. CDR3 loop: CASSGLTSTDTQYF. In nucleotides, the CDR3 is TGTGCCAGCAGCGGCCTGACTAGTACCGATACGCAGTATTTT.

This clonotype was seen many times. The chain uses TRBV11-2 and TRBJ2-2; 12 bases are a match to TRBD1. Germline V gene lookup returns CDR1 SGHAT and CDR2 FQNNGV. The length of the CDR3 is 17 residues. J gave up 7 bases and V 7 bases, and 13 bases lay outside the gene matches. The CDR3 DNA reads as TGTGCCAGCACCCACCTGGGGGACAGGGGGCTTGGCGGGGAGCTGTTTTTT. It codes for CASTHLGDRGLGGELFF.

The rearrangement joins TRBV5-4 to TRBJ2-7, with D uncertain. Per germline, CDR1 SGHNT and CDR2 YYREEE (reference sequence). The CDR3 consists of 14 residues. Trimming took off 3 bases at V and 2 bases at J, with 12 bases between the two ends. CDR3 sequence reads: CASSSGPEAYEQYF. The CDR3 DNA is TGTGCCAGCAGCTCCGGACCTGAGGCCTACGAGCAGTACTTC. Full variable domain (outside the CDR3, taken from reference TRBV5-4 and TRBJ2-7): ETGVTQSPTHLIKTRGQQVTLRCSSQSGHNTVSWYQQALGQGPQFIFQYYREEENGRGNFPPRFSGLQFPNYSSELNVNALELDDSALYLCASSSGPEAYEQYFGPGTRLTVT.

This clonotype was counted only a few times. This chain connects TRBV3-1 to TRBJ2-2; weak D call: TRBD1 (5 bases). Trimming shortened V by 4 bases and J by 3 bases, and 12 bases separated the two germline ends. In germline, CDR1 is LGHDT, CDR2 YNNKEL (reference sequence). The CDR3 contains 15 residues. CDR3 DNA sequence: TGTGCCAGCAGCCTTTCGACAGTGCACACCGGGGAGCTGTTTTTT. Its protein is CASSLSTVHTGELFF. Drawing the rest from reference TRBV3-1 and TRBJ2-2, the complete variable domain is DTAVSQTPKYLVTQMGNDKSIKCEQNLGHDTMYWYKQDSKKFLKIMFSYNNKELIINETVPNRFSPKSPDKAHLNLHINSLELGDSAVYFCASSLSTVHTGELFFGEGSRLTVL.

There are many counts of this clonotype. Compared with germline, one end of the junction differs, possibly owing to a read error. CDR3 DNA sequence: TGTGCCAGCAGCTTGGATAGGGACGTTTACGTGCAGTACTTC. Translation gives CASSLDRDVYVQYF. J is TRBJ2-7 and V is TRBV5-6, with D perhaps TRBD1 or TRBD2 (5 bases each). This CDR3 is built from 14 residues. The germline CDR1 and CDR2 sequences are SGHDT and YYEEEE.

In this sample, this clonotype turned up many times. This sequence joins TRBV11-2 and TRBJ2-3; 8 positions match TRBD2. This CDR3 comprises 16 residues. J was trimmed by 4 bases and V by 4 bases; bases with no gene match: 10. Germline V CDR1 and CDR2: SGHAT, FQNNGV. The CDR3 reads CASSSSRGGGSDTQYF. The DNA for the CDR3 is TGTGCCAGCAGCTCCAGCCGGGGGGGAGGGTCAGATACGCAGTATTTT.

This clonotype was seen a few times. The V and J genes are TRBV7-2 and TRBJ2-5, with D unclear. V gave up 1 base and J gave up 7 bases, with 19 bases separating them. Germline CDR1 and CDR2: SGHTA and FQGNSA. The CDR3 covers 16 residues. DNA of the CDR3: TGTGCCAGCAGCTTAGACGACGGCCCCACCTGGGTGACCCAGTACTTC. Its protein product is CASSLDDGPTWVTQYF. The full variable domain, its missing parts supplied by reference TRBV7-2 and TRBJ2-5, is GAGVSQSPSNKVTEKGKDVELRCDPISGHTALYWYRQSLGQGLEFLIYFQGNSAPDKSGLPSDRFSAERTGGSVSTLTIQRTQQEDSAVYLCASSLDDGPTWVTQYFGPGTRLLVL.

At least ten counts were recorded for this clonotype. The CDR3: CSASTGVYEQYV. The CDR3 DNA sequence: TGCAGTGCTAGTACAGGGGTCTACGAGCAGTACGTC. The V call is TRBV20-1, the J call TRBJ2-7; 7 bases map to TRBD1. Germline CDR1 is DFQATT and CDR2 is SNEGSKA (reference sequence). The CDR3 loop spans 12 amino acids. V trimming: 3 bases; J trimming: 3 bases; junction bases outside the gene matches: 2.

This clonotype was detected ten times or more. The chain has TRBV14 and TRBJ1-1; D may be TRBD1 (5 bases). CDR1 SGHDN and CDR2 FVKESK come from the germline V gene. This CDR3 spans 11 amino acids. V dropped 5 bases and J dropped 11 bases, with 12 bases sitting between them. The CDR3 protein is CASSDRVRAFF. The CDR3 coding sequence is TGTGCCAGCAGCGACAGAGTGCGGGCTTTCTTT.

This clonotype was counted many times. V usage is TRBV15 and J usage is TRBJ1-2, with 8 bases that match TRBD1. CDR1 is LNHNV, CDR2 YYDKDF, per germline (reference sequence). V was pared by 4 bases and J by 4 bases, with 5 bases of the junction left unmatched. CDR3 length: 14 amino acids. The CDR3 here is CATSKGQAGYGYTF. The CDR3 DNA follows: TGTGCCACCAGCAAGGGACAGGCCGGCTATGGCTACACCTTC. The complete variable domain, with remaining parts taken from reference TRBV15 and TRBJ1-2, reads DAMVIQNPRYQVTQFGKPVTLSCSQTLNHNVMYWYQQKSSQAPKLLFHYYDKDFNNEADTPDNFQSRRPNTSFCFLDIRSPGLGDTAMYLCATSKGQAGYGYTFGSGTRLTVV.

The sample holds a few counts of this clonotype. The V call is TRBV6-2 or TRBV6-3, the J call TRBJ2-5; D could derive from TRBD1 or TRBD2 (6 bases each). The CDR3 covers 14 residues. The V and J ends lost 5 bases and 5 bases respectively, with 15 bases between them. The germline CDR1 and CDR2 sequences are MNHEY and SVGEGT. CDR3 sequence: CASSAEGGRETQYF. CDR3 bases: TGTGCCAGCAGTGCCGAGGGGGGCCGCGAGACCCAGTACTTC.

This clonotype was seen repeatedly, ten times or more. The chain employs TRBV7-9 and TRBJ2-5; the match to TRBD1 covers 11 bases. The length of the CDR3 is 18 residues. Per the germline V gene, CDR1 is SEHNR and CDR2 is FQNEAQ (reference sequence). J was trimmed by 4 bases and V by 0 bases; bases with no gene match: 10. CDR3 in amino acids: CASSLAGQGGSGRETQYF. The DNA of the CDR3 is TGTGCCAGCAGCTTAGCGGGACAGGGGGGAAGTGGAAGAGAGACCCAGTACTTC.

A few counts support this clonotype. This may stem from a read error, because a much larger clone lies one nucleotide away. The gene calls are TRBV25-1 and TRBJ1-1; D gene uncertain. The CDR3 consists of 14 residues. Germline assignment: CDR1 MGHDK and CDR2 SYGVNS. The CDR3 DNA reads as TGTGTCAGCAGTCCTCGGACTGGGAACACTGAAGCTTTCTTT. Translation gives CVSSPRTGNTEAFF.

The genes are TRBV2 and TRBJ2-7, with a weak D call TRBD1 (5 bases). Germline V CDR1 and CDR2: SNHLY, FYNNEI. V was shortened by 4 bases and J by 4 bases, with 11 bases between the two germline ends. The CDR3 totals 13 residues. Here the CDR3 reads CASSVKGLYEQYV. CDR3 DNA: TGTGCCAGCAGTGTGAAGGGGCTATACGAGCAGTACGTC.

This chain joins TRBV18 and TRBJ1-2, with unresolved D. The CDR3 has 14 amino acids. Germline V gene lookup returns CDR1 KGHSH and CDR2 LQKENI. Between the trimmed V and J ends, which lost 3 bases and 4 bases, there was a span of 12 bases. The DNA of the CDR3 is TGTGCCAGCTCACCGGGCCCGGATAGCTATGGCTACACCTTC. This sequence encodes CASSPGPDSYGYTF.

This clonotype was seen ten or more times. This chain joins TRBV29-1 and TRBJ2-2; no firm D call. CDR3 size: 14 residues. The germline gives CDR1 SQVTM, CDR2 ANQGSEA. V was pared by 4 bases and J by 1 base, with 10 bases between. The CDR3 region is CSVADILNTGELFF. DNA of the CDR3: TGCAGCGTTGCCGACATCTTGAACACCGGGGAGCTGTTTTTT.

This clonotype appeared a few times. V is TRBV19 and J is TRBJ2-2, with a possible D match to TRBD1 (5 bases). The V gene lost 5 bases and the J gene lost 6 bases, with 10 bases spanning the gap. CDR3 length equals 13 residues. Germline V gene sequence: CDR1 LNHDA, CDR2 SQIVND (reference sequence). CDR3 DNA sequence: TGTGCCAGTAGTCAGGGAATTCCCGGGGAGCTGTTTTTT. Its protein product is CASSQGIPGELFF.